The T cell receptor beta chain under discussion was sequenced for a study of response to subunit inactivated influenza vaccine. Germline CDR1 and CDR2: DFQATT and SNEGSKA (reference sequence). The CDR3 spans 13 residues. V was trimmed by 5 bases and J by 3 bases, leaving 14 bases between them. TCRdb redid the calling of the RT-PCR reads with MiXCR, one entry per CDR3 protein. The sample holds 750,000 to 850,000 distinct CDR3 sequences, about 18% seen once. This sequence originates from a man in his fifties who received an inactivated influenza vaccine. This chain uses TRBV20-1 with TRBJ2-7; a weak D match, TRBD2 (6 bases). The material sequenced was PBMCs from blood, taken 5 days after vaccination. CDR3 sequence (DNA): TGCAGTGCTTGGAATAGCGGAAACTACGAGCAGTACTTC. Its translation is CSAWNSGNYEQYF.